The 20 T cell receptor beta chains below come from one sample, sequenced in a study of shared clonotypes between healthy human individuals. Some clones are missing from TCRdb's copy, which holds only in-frame ones; the method was immunoSEQ multiplex PCR. The table shows about 2.3 million clones, with 92% occurring only once. Sample: naive CD4+ T cells from PBMCs. Noted subset: CD45RA+ positively selected. The source of these receptors is a man aged 18 to 35 in good health. Some clones in this sample may be carry-over from other donors' samples.

The V call is TRBV30, the J call TRBJ2-3, with 10 bases identical to TRBD1. This CDR3 spans 15 amino acids. Germline assignment: CDR1 GTSNPN and CDR2 SVGIG (reference sequence). Germline trimming cut 3 bases from V and 0 bases from J; bases unmatched to any gene: 3. The CDR3 protein is CAWRGQGRSTDTQYF. The CDR3 nucleotides read TGTGCCTGGAGGGGACAGGGGAGAAGCACAGATACGCAGTATTTT.

The V and J genes are TRBV21-1 and TRBJ2-5; the table's TRBD2 call for D was not verified on the DNA. TRBV21-1 is a pseudogene segment. The CDR3 covers 15 residues. CDR3 in amino acids: CASPRRVSIHETQYF. CDR3 nucleotide sequence: TGTGCCAGCCCAAGGCGGGTCTCCATTCACGAGACCCAGTACTTC.

A few counts support this clone. This chain links TRBV5-8 with TRBJ1-1; weak D call: TRBD1 (5 bases). Germline CDR1 reads SGHTS; CDR2 reads YDEGEE. Trimming stripped 0 bases from V and 5 bases from J, with 11 bases between. CDR3 size: 14 residues. This chain's CDR3 is CASSLAPRVTEAFF. In nucleotides, the CDR3 is TGTGCCAGCAGCTTGGCCCCCAGGGTGACTGAAGCTTTCTTT.

V is TRBV18 and J is TRBJ1-1; D is perhaps TRBD1 (5 bases). The V and J ends lost 6 bases and 9 bases respectively, with 14 bases between them. Germline V gene sequence: CDR1 KGHSH, CDR2 LQKENI. The CDR3 covers 12 residues. The chain's CDR3 is CASSPLGAQAFF. In DNA, the CDR3 is TGTGCCAGCTCTCCGTTAGGGGCCCAAGCTTTCTTT.

This clone was seen once. The chain couples TRBV18 to TRBJ2-1; 15 bases line up with TRBD2. The V segment lost 5 bases and the J segment 6 bases; nucleotides outside the gene matches: 5. The CDR3 has 16 amino acids. CDR1 is KGHSH, CDR2 LQKENI, per germline. The CDR3 reads CASSSGLAGGPNEQFF. CDR3 in DNA: TGTGCCAGCTCATCGGGACTAGCGGGAGGACCCAATGAGCAGTTCTTC.

The chain is built from TRBV29-1 and TRBJ2-5; D tentatively reads TRBD1 or TRBD2 (5 bases each). The J call may be incorrect, as the DNA end agrees better with TRBJ2-7. Germline V gene sequence: CDR1 SQVTM, CDR2 ANQGSEA. The CDR3 runs 13 residues. The CDR3 DNA reads TGCAGCGTGTCCGGGACCACGCCTTACGAGCAGTACTTC. It encodes CSVSGTTPYEQYF.

This clone was recorded once. This chain uses TRBV7-9 with TRBJ1-4; D not resolved. V lost 0 bases and J 3 bases, leaving 5 bases between the germline ends. Germline CDR1 reads SEHNR; CDR2 reads FQNEAQ (reference sequence). The CDR3 runs to 14 residues. The CDR3 loop is CASSLARSNEKLFF. The CDR3 bases are TGTGCCAGCAGCTTAGCGAGATCTAATGAAAAACTGTTTTTT.

The chain links TRBV5-4 to TRBJ2-7; no firm D call. This CDR3 has 12 amino acids. The germline V and J ends were trimmed by 0 bases and 4 bases, with 5 bases remaining between them. Germline V gives CDR1 SGHNT, CDR2 YYREEE (reference sequence). The DNA for the CDR3 is TGTGCCAGCAGCTTGGGACAATACGAGCAGTACTTC. Encoded protein: CASSLGQYEQYF.

The chain has TRBV5-6 and TRBJ2-7; D is unclear. V was clipped by 2 bases and J by 4 bases, with 13 bases between them. Germline CDR1 reads SGHDT; CDR2 reads YYEEEE. This CDR3 contains 14 residues. The CDR3 region is CASSLEEWFYEQYF. The CDR3 region has the DNA TGTGCCAGCAGCTTAGAGGAGTGGTTTTACGAGCAGTACTTC.

The chain is built from TRBV18 and TRBJ2-7; tentative D call: TRBD2 (6 bases). In germline, CDR1 is KGHSH, CDR2 LQKENI. The V and J ends lost 1 base and 6 bases respectively, with 16 bases between them. This CDR3 spans 15 amino acids. Here the CDR3 DNA reads TGTGCCAGCTCACCACAGTCTAGCGCGATGGGCGAGCAGTACTTC. Translated: CASSPQSSAMGEQYF.

V gene TRBV28 combines with J gene TRBJ2-5; 7 nucleotides match TRBD1. V shed 5 bases and J 3 bases; nucleotides not matched to a gene: 9. The germline CDR1 and CDR2 sequences are MDHEN and SYDVKM. This CDR3 is 15 amino acids long. CDR3 in DNA: TGTGCCAGCAGTCCACCCCCCGACAGGGAAGAGACCCAGTACTTC. It is translated as CASSPPPDREETQYF. Using reference TRBV28 and TRBJ2-5 for the parts outside the CDR3, the full variable domain is DVKVTQSSRYLVKRTGEKVFLECVQDMDHENMFWYRQDPGLGLRLIYFSYDVKMKEKGDIPEGYSVSREKKERFSLILESASTNQTSMYLCASSPPPDREETQYFGPGTRLLVL.

The chain is built from TRBV11-2 and TRBJ2-5; 7 positions agree with TRBD1. The DNA end is more similar to TRBJ2-7, so the J call may be wrong. The CDR3 runs to 14 residues. Germline CDR1 SGHAT, CDR2 FQNNGV. In nucleotides, the CDR3 is TGTGCCAGCAGCTCCTATTCGACAGGGAACGAGCAGTACTTC. Residues: CASSSYSTGNEQYF.

The chain carries TRBV28 and TRBJ2-7, with a possible D match to TRBD2 (6 bases). The CDR3 loop spans 14 amino acids. Trimming removed 7 bases at V and 2 bases at J, with 15 bases between. CDR1 is MDHEN and CDR2 is SYDVKM in the germline V gene. CDR3 DNA: TGTGCCAGCACGATCGGGACTTATGCCTACGAGCAGTACTTC. It specifies CASTIGTYAYEQYF.

This sequence joins TRBV28 and TRBJ1-1, with D unclear. Germline values: CDR1 MDHEN, CDR2 SYDVKM. This CDR3 comprises 12 residues. Trimming cost V 2 bases and J 9 bases, with 10 bases left between them. The CDR3, as DNA: TGTGCCAGCAGTTTACGCGAGGAGCAAGCTTTCTTT. It codes for CASSLREEQAFF.

This clone was recorded once. In nucleotides, the CDR3 is TGTGCTAGTGGTTACACTAGCACAGATACGCAGTATTTT. This encodes CASGYTSTDTQYF. The chain couples TRBV12-5 to TRBJ2-3; no clear D. Trimming cost V 4 bases and J 0 bases, with 5 bases left between them. CDR3 size: 13 residues. CDR1 is LGHNT, CDR2 FRNRAP, per germline. Drawing the rest from reference TRBV12-5 and TRBJ2-3, the complete variable domain is DARVTQTPRHKVTEMGQEVTMRCQPILGHNTVFWYRQTMMQGLELLAYFRNRAPLDDSGMPKDRFSAEMPDATLATLKIQPSEPRDSAVYFCASGYTSTDTQYFGPGTRLTVL.

V is TRBV5-6 and J is TRBJ1-1; the D gene is possibly TRBD1 (6 bases). The V end lost 9 bases, the J end lost 4 bases, and 13 bases lay between the germline ends. The CDR3 covers 12 residues. The germline CDR1 and CDR2 sequences are SGHDT and YYEEEE. This CDR3 reads CATSQGTTEAFF. CDR3 DNA sequence: TGTGCCACCTCACAGGGAACCACTGAAGCTTTCTTT. The full variable domain, rest sourced from reference TRBV5-6 and TRBJ1-1, is DAGVTQSPTHLIKTRGQQVTLRCSPKSGHDTVSWYQQALGQGPQFIFQYYEEEERQRGNFPDRFSGHQFPNYSSELNVNALLLGDSALYLCATSQGTTEAFFGQGTRLTVV.

About this clone: A much larger clone lies one base from this, so it may be a read error. The rearrangement uses TRBV28 and TRBJ1-5, with 8 positions matching TRBD1. CDR1 is MDHEN and CDR2 is SYDVKM in the germline V gene. J gave up 2 bases and V 5 bases, and 5 bases lay outside the gene matches. This CDR3 contains 15 residues. In nucleotides, the CDR3 is TGTGCCAGCAGTCTCTCGACAGGGGGCAATCAGCCCCAGCATTTT. Its protein is CASSLSTGGNQPQHF.

V and J are TRBV28 and TRBJ2-1; D call uncertain. The V gene lost 5 bases and the J gene lost 2 bases, with 10 bases spanning the gap. Germline CDR1 reads MDHEN; CDR2 reads SYDVKM. CDR3 length equals 14 residues. CDR3 residues: CASSPLVTYNEQFF. As DNA, the CDR3 is TGTGCCAGCAGTCCCCTCGTGACCTACAATGAGCAGTTCTTC.

V usage is TRBV29-1 and J usage is TRBJ1-1; possibly TRBD1 for D (5 bases). The V gene's germline CDR1 is SQVTM and CDR2 ANQGSEA. V lost 1 base and J 4 bases, leaving 10 bases between the germline ends. CDR3 length equals 13 residues. For the CDR3, the DNA is TGCAGCGTTGAAGGTAGGGGAGTCACTGAAGCTTTCTTT. Its protein is CSVEGRGVTEAFF.

This CDR3 is CASSLAGLITEAFF. The CDR3 region has the DNA TGCGCCAGCAGCTTGGCGGGGCTGATCACTGAAGCTTTCTTT. J is TRBJ1-1 and V is TRBV5-1; tentative D call: TRBD1 (5 bases). This CDR3 has 14 residues. Between the trimmed V and J ends, which lost 0 bases and 4 bases, there was a span of 10 bases. Germline CDR1 reads SGHRS; CDR2 reads YFSETQ.